The 5 T cell receptor beta chains given below trace back to one sample, sequenced in a study of blood T cells in healthy people across ages. A second about 7 to 12 cycle PCR used barcoded and J-beta primers. In TCRdb, the 5' RACE reads were re-called with MiXCR into one record per CDR3 protein. The data contain about 930,000 distinct CDR3 sequences, about 28% of them singletons. This same sample was also taken into another study, of T cells of mothers and their children.

The sample comprised blood. The source of these receptors is a woman between 35 and 50 years old in good health.

The chain links TRBV28 to TRBJ1-2; tentative D call: TRBD1 (6 bases). Germline V gives CDR1 MDHEN, CDR2 SYDVKM. This CDR3 contains 12 residues. The germline V and J ends were trimmed by 5 bases and 9 bases, with 13 bases remaining between them. As DNA, the CDR3 is TGTGCCAGCAGTAGGGGGGGACCTAGCTACACCTTC. It yields the protein CASSRGGPSYTF.

The chain joins TRBV4-1 to TRBJ2-3; the match to TRBD2 covers 13 bases. CDR1 is MGHRA and CDR2 is YSYEKL in the germline V gene. The CDR3 runs to 14 residues. V gave up 4 bases and J gave up 13 bases; unmatched junction bases: 8. The CDR3 sequence: CASSRRTSGGREYF. The DNA for the CDR3 is TGCGCCAGCAGCCGGAGGACTAGCGGGGGCCGCGAGTATTTT.

This clonotype was observed at least ten times. An end of the junction differs from the germline gene, which may be a read error. V usage is TRBV3-1 and J usage is TRBJ2-3, with 9 bases that match TRBD1. This CDR3 is built from 16 residues. Germline CDR1 reads LGHDT; CDR2 reads YNNKEL (reference sequence). DNA of the CDR3: TGCGCCAGCAGCCGGACCGGGACAGGGACGACAGATACGCAGTATTTT. This sequence encodes CASSRTGTGTTDTQYF.

This clonotype was seen many times. The V and J genes are TRBV12-3 or TRBV12-4 and TRBJ2-7; tentatively, D is TRBD1 or TRBD2 (5 bases each). The V end lost 6 bases, the J end lost 7 bases, and 25 bases lay between the germline ends. This CDR3 region has 16 residues. The CDR3 bases are TGTGCCAGCAGCCCACCACGCCGGGACGGACGTTGGGAGCAGTACTTC. Residues: CASSPPRRDGRWEQYF.

This chain links TRBV10-2 with TRBJ2-5; tentative D call: TRBD1 (6 bases). This CDR3 has 11 residues. Between the trimmed V and J ends, which lost 4 bases and 13 bases, there was a span of 13 bases. Germline V CDR1 and CDR2: WSHSY, SAAADI. CDR3 bases: TGCGCCAGCAGTGTTCAGGGGTCCCGGTACTTC. The encoded protein is CASSVQGSRYF.